This T cell receptor beta chain comes out of a study of blood T cell repertoires in COVID-19. Data came from immunoSEQ multiplex PCR; TCRdb stores just in-frame clones and leaves some out. Counted here are around 81,000 clones, 82% occurring once; the ten biggest clones make up about 7.4%. Trimming removed 5 bases from V and 2 bases from J; junction bases left unmatched: 2. Germline CDR1 is SGHTA and CDR2 is FQGTGA. The CDR3 covers 13 residues. On this clone: Other DNA sequences in this sample translate to the same CDR3.

The V call is TRBV7-3, the J call TRBJ2-5, with 7 positions matching TRBD1. The sequenced sample consisted of peripheral blood. This receptor was identified in a human donor in a cohort sampled during active COVID-19. CDR3 region: CASSRGQQETQYF. The CDR3 DNA is TGTGCCAGCAGCCGGGGACAGCAAGAGACCCAGTACTTC.